The 14 T cell receptor beta chains below all came from one sample that was sequenced in a study of regulatory T cells in long-lasting Graves disease. Time point given: persistent/refractory GD, antithyroid drugs over 5 years with positive TRAb. PBMC RNA was the source of the TCR library. To make TCR beta libraries, researchers used iRepertoire HTBI primers and Arm-PCR of CDR3 regions. In TCRdb, the multiplex PCR reads were re-called with MiXCR into one record per CDR3 protein. The table includes more than 300,000 distinct CDR3 sequences, roughly 23% detected once. Sample: peripheral blood mononuclear cells (PBMCs), taken when the disease was refractory, from a patient treated with antithyroid drugs. The receptors were sampled from a woman in her thirties or forties with Graves disease.

This clonotype has only a few counts. This chain links TRBV12-3 or TRBV12-4 with TRBJ2-5, with D possibly TRBD1 on 6 matching bases. V lost 5 bases, J lost 3 bases, and 13 bases lay in between. The CDR3 covers 14 residues. For the CDR3, the DNA is TGTGCCAGCAGTGGTCAGGGGCCTGAAGAGACCCAGTACTTC. Translated, it gives CASSGQGPEETQYF.

This clonotype was recorded a few times. One end of the junction is discordant with germline, which a read error may explain. CDR3 protein: CASSPGPLTPKHF. CDR3 sequence (DNA): TGTGCCAGCAGCCCAGGCCCTCTAACTCCGAAACACTTC. The gene calls are TRBV7-2 and TRBJ2-4, with D hard to call. Germline loops: CDR1 SGHTA, CDR2 FQGNSA. The CDR3 spans 13 residues.

This chain uses TRBV10-3 with TRBJ1-1; D possibly corresponds to TRBD1 (6 bases). V lost 5 bases and J 2 bases, leaving 15 bases between the germline ends. Germline assignment: CDR1 ENHRY and CDR2 SYGVKD. CDR3 length equals 15 residues. DNA for the CDR3: TGTGCCATCAGTCGGACGACAGGCGCAAACACTGAAGCTTTCTTT. Its protein product is CAISRTTGANTEAFF.

This clonotype showed up many times. The V call is TRBV7-9, the J call TRBJ1-6; D call uncertain. The CDR3 totals 12 residues. Looked up from germline, CDR1 is SEHNR and CDR2 is FQNEAQ (reference sequence). V was shortened by 5 bases and J by 5 bases, with 4 bases between the two germline ends. The CDR3 here is CASSANNSPLHF. CDR3 nucleotides: TGTGCCAGCAGCGCTAATAATTCACCCCTCCACTTT. The full variable domain, rest sourced from reference TRBV7-9 and TRBJ1-6, is DTGVSQNPRHKITKRGQNVTFRCDPISEHNRLYWYRQTLGQGPEFLTYFQNEAQLEKSRLLSDRFSAERPKGSFSTLEIQRTEQGDSAMYLCASSANNSPLHFGNGTRLTVT.

In this sample, this clonotype turned up a few times. In nucleotides, the CDR3 is TGCAGCGTCTCCGGGACTAGCGGGGCCGATGAGCAGTTCTTC. Translated: CSVSGTSGADEQFF. The V and J genes are TRBV29-1 and TRBJ2-1; TRBD2 agrees at 13 bases. The CDR3 has 14 residues. Trimming took 6 bases from V and 8 from J; bases not matched to a gene: 7. The germline V gene encodes CDR1 SQVTM and CDR2 ANQGSEA.

The rearrangement joins TRBV19 to TRBJ1-2; D not resolved. The CDR3 runs 13 residues. V was cut by 5 bases and J by 4 bases, with 11 bases left in between. Germline V gives CDR1 LNHDA, CDR2 SQIVND (reference sequence). The CDR3 loop is CASSLRAFYGYTF. In nucleotides, the CDR3 is TGTGCCAGTAGTCTTAGGGCCTTCTATGGCTACACCTTC.

About this clonotype itself: This could be a read error, since a much larger clone is one nucleotide away. This sequence joins TRBV28 and TRBJ1-6, with D uncertain. V lost 6 bases, J lost 7 bases, and 16 bases lay in between. Germline CDR1 and CDR2: MDHEN and SYDVKM. CDR3 size: 15 residues. This CDR3 reads CASRLRTSWNSPLHF. The DNA for the CDR3 is TGTGCCAGCAGGTTACGAACCTCCTGGAATTCACCCCTCCACTTT. Full variable domain (outside the CDR3, taken from reference TRBV28 and TRBJ1-6): DVKVTQSSRYLVKRTGEKVFLECVQDMDHENMFWYRQDPGLGLRLIYFSYDVKMKEKGDIPEGYSVSREKKERFSLILESASTNQTSMYLCASRLRTSWNSPLHFGNGTRLTVT.

This clonotype was counted only a few times. The chain links TRBV20-1 to TRBJ2-7; TRBD2 matches 8 bases. Germline CDR1 and CDR2: DFQATT and SNEGSKA (reference sequence). The CDR3 has 15 amino acids. J gave up 2 bases and V 2 bases, and 8 bases lay outside the gene matches. The CDR3 nucleotides read TGCAGTGCTAGATCAGAAAGCGGGAGTACCTACGAGCAGTACTTC. It specifies CSARSESGSTYEQYF.

This clonotype was detected many times. This chain connects TRBV20-1 to TRBJ1-1; D not resolved. Germline values: CDR1 DFQATT, CDR2 SNEGSKA (reference sequence). CDR3 length: 12 residues. The V and J ends lost 3 bases and 8 bases respectively, with 13 bases between them. CDR3 DNA: TGCAGTGCTAGCGACGGTAACCCGGAAGCTTTCTTT. It is translated as CSASDGNPEAFF.

This clonotype came up many times. This sequence joins TRBV2 and TRBJ1-6, with TRBD1 matching over 7 bases. CDR1 is SNHLY, CDR2 FYNNEI, per germline. CDR3 length: 12 amino acids. J gave up 16 bases and V 6 bases, and 9 bases lay outside the gene matches. CDR3 region: CASSDDRVSLHF. As DNA, the CDR3 is TGTGCCAGCAGCGATGACAGGGTATCACTCCACTTT.

This clonotype was observed a few times. The V gene is TRBV6-2 or TRBV6-3, the J gene TRBJ1-5; no clear D. V lost 0 bases and J lost 7, with 7 bases in between. This CDR3 is built from 13 residues. Looked up from germline, CDR1 is MNHEY and CDR2 is SVGEGT. Here the CDR3 reads CASSYSSEQPQHF. CDR3 sequence (DNA): TGTGCCAGCAGTTACTCGTCAGAACAGCCCCAGCATTTT.

Concerning this clonotype itself: Since a much larger clone is just one base distant, this may be a read error. The gene calls are TRBV28 and TRBJ1-1; D unclear. Trimming shortened V by 5 bases and J by 8 bases, and 15 bases separated the two germline ends. Germline V gene lookup returns CDR1 MDHEN and CDR2 SYDVKM. CDR3 length: 13 amino acids. CDR3 in DNA: TGTGCCAGCAGTGATTTCGAAGGGTTCGAAGCTTTCTTT. The encoded protein is CASSDFEGFEAFF.

Remarks on this clonotype: This could be a read error, since a much larger clone is one nucleotide away. This chain joins TRBV11-2 and TRBJ2-7, with 10 bases that match TRBD2. The CDR3 is made up of 16 amino acids. Per the germline V gene, CDR1 is SGHAT and CDR2 is FQNNGV. DNA for the CDR3: TGTGCCAGCGGTAGTCCGGGAGCGGGAGGGCCCTACGGGCAGTACTTC. This translates into CASGSPGAGGPYGQYF.

This clonotype was recorded many times. The gene calls are TRBV28 and TRBJ2-7; no reliable D call. In germline, CDR1 is MDHEN, CDR2 SYDVKM. Trimming took off 6 bases at V and 6 bases at J, with 12 bases between the two ends. This CDR3 comprises 12 residues. This chain's CDR3 is CASRTRALEQYF. CDR3 nucleotides: TGTGCCAGCAGGACCCGGGCCCTCGAGCAGTACTTC.